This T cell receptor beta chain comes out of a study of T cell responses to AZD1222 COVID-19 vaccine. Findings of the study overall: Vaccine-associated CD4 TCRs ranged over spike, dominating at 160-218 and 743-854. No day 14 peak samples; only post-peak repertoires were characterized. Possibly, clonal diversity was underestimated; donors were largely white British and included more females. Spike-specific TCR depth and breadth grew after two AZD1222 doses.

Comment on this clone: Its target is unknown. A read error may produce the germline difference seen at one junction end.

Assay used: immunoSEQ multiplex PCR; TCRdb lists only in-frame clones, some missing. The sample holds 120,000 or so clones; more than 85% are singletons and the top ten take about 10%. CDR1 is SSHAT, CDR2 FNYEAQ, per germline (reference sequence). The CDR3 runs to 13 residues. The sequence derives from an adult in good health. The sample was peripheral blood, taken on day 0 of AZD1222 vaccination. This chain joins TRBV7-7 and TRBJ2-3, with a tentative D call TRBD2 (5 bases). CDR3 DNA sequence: TGTGCTAGCAGCTTCGGGGGCACAGATACGCAGTATTTT. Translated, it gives CASSFGGTDTQYF.